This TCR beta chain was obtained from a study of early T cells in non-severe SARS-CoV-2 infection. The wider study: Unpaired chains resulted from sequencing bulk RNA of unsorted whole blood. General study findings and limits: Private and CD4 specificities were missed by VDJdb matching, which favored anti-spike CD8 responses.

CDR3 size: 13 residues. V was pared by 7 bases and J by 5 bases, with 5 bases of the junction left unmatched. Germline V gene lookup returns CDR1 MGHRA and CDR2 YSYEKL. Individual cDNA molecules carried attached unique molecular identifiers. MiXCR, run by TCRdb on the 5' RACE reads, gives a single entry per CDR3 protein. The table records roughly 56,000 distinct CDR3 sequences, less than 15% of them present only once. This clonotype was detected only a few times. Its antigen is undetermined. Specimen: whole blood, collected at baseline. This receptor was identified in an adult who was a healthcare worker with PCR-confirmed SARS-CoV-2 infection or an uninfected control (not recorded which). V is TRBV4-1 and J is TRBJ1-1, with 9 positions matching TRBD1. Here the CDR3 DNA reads TGCGCCAGCAAGGGACAGGGAGGAACTGAAGCTTTCTTT. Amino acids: CASKGQGGTEAFF.